The 29 T cell receptor beta chains in this list originate from one sample, sequenced in a study of shared clonotypes between healthy human individuals. The assay was immunoSEQ multiplex PCR, and TCRdb's table has in-frame clones only and misses some. The repertoire includes approximately 2,000,000 clones, just over 90% of them detected once, and more than 1.5% sits in the top ten. Naive CD8 cells, CD45RO-negative and positively selected for CCR7, excluded terminally differentiated effector memory CD45RA+ cells. Sequencing was performed on naive CD8+ T cells from PBMCs. The receptors come from a man between 18 and 35 years old in good health. Some clones in this sample may be carry-over from other donors' samples.

V is TRBV19 and J is TRBJ2-1; 7 bases align to TRBD2. Germline CDR1 reads LNHDA; CDR2 reads SQIVND (reference sequence). The ends lost 3 bases at V and 10 bases at J; junction bases unmatched: 12. The CDR3 consists of 15 residues. CDR3 nucleotide sequence: TGTGCCAGTAGTATCGGCCCAAGCGGGGTAGAGGAGCAGTTCTTC. Translation gives CASSIGPSGVEEQFF.

The V gene is TRBV7-9, the J gene TRBJ2-1; D is unclear. Trimming took 2 bases from V and 0 from J, leaving 14 bases between them. The CDR3 totals 17 residues. Germline assignment: CDR1 SEHNR and CDR2 FQNEAQ (reference sequence). The CDR3 DNA reads as TGTGCCAGCAGCTTACGCTCGGCAGTTAGCTCCTACAATGAGCAGTTCTTC. This codes for CASSLRSAVSSYNEQFF.

The chain combines TRBV29-1 with TRBJ2-7, with a possible D match to TRBD2 (6 bases). The CDR3 is 13 residues long. Trimming took off 7 bases at V and 0 bases at J, with 13 bases between the two ends. Per the germline V gene, CDR1 is SQVTM and CDR2 is ANQGSEA. The CDR3 DNA follows: TGCAGCGCTGTAGGGACTGCCTCCTACGAGCAGTACTTC. Protein product: CSAVGTASYEQYF.

Remarks on this clone: The same CDR3 can be traced to other DNA sequences in this sample. The rearrangement links TRBV4-3 to TRBJ1-1, with TRBD1 matching over 11 bases. With V trimmed by 3 bases and J by 4 bases, 4 bases remained unmatched. Germline CDR1 reads LGHNA; CDR2 reads YSLEER. The CDR3 extends over 15 amino acids. CDR3 protein: CASSQDRGLGTEAFF. CDR3 sequence (DNA): TGCGCCAGCAGCCAGGACAGGGGGCTTGGCACTGAAGCTTTCTTT.

The V gene is TRBV7-9, the J gene TRBJ1-1; D gene unclear. Trimming left V 4 bases short and J 1 base short, with 13 bases between. CDR3 size: 15 residues. From germline, CDR1 is SEHNR and CDR2 FQNEAQ (reference sequence). The CDR3 is CASSSPPMANTEAFF. The DNA of the CDR3 is TGTGCCAGCAGCTCCCCCCCGATGGCGAACACTGAAGCTTTCTTT.

The rearrangement uses TRBV28 and TRBJ2-3; no definite D call. This CDR3 spans 15 amino acids. The germline CDR1 and CDR2 sequences are MDHEN and SYDVKM. Trimming stripped 5 bases from V and 0 bases from J, with 12 bases between. The CDR3 DNA sequence: TGTGCCAGCAGTCGATATGGGGTGAGCACAGATACGCAGTATTTT. Amino acids: CASSRYGVSTDTQYF.

Turning to this clone: Other DNA sequences within the sample encode an identical CDR3. The chain carries TRBV7-9 and TRBJ2-7; D remains ambiguous. Per germline, CDR1 SEHNR and CDR2 FQNEAQ (reference sequence). The germline V and J ends were trimmed by 2 bases and 2 bases, with 7 bases remaining between them. This CDR3 has 13 residues. The CDR3 DNA reads TGTGCCAGCAGCTTATCGGAAACCTACGAGCAGTACTTC. Amino acid sequence: CASSLSETYEQYF.

The rearrangement links TRBV14 to TRBJ2-1; D ambiguous. V was cut by 1 base and J by 6 bases, with 7 bases left in between. This CDR3 is 13 amino acids long. Looked up from germline, CDR1 is SGHDN and CDR2 is FVKESK. CDR3 region: CASSQVRSNEQFF. For the CDR3, the DNA is TGTGCCAGCAGCCAAGTGAGGAGCAATGAGCAGTTCTTC.

Regarding this clone: Other DNA sequences in the sample encode the same CDR3. The chain carries TRBV5-4 and TRBJ2-7; TRBD1 matches at 7 bases. Unmatched junction bases numbered 1, after V lost 2 bases and J lost 2 bases. The germline V gene encodes CDR1 SGHNT and CDR2 YYREEE (reference sequence). The CDR3 extends over 13 amino acids. CDR3 loop: CASSFGQAYEQYF. For the CDR3, the DNA is TGTGCCAGCAGCTTCGGACAGGCCTACGAGCAGTACTTC.

The J gene is TRBJ2-3, the V gene TRBV6-5; D is unclear. Germline CDR1 reads MNHEY; CDR2 reads SVGAGI. This CDR3 region has 14 residues. The V end lost 6 bases, the J end lost 0 bases, and 10 bases lay between the germline ends. CDR3 sequence: CASSADVSTDTQYF. The CDR3 DNA sequence: TGTGCCAGCAGCGCGGACGTGAGCACAGATACGCAGTATTTT.

As for this clone: Additional DNA sequences in this sample encode the identical CDR3. The CDR3 DNA is TGTGCCAGCAGTTACTCGGCAATTAACTATGGCTACACCTTC. Translating gives CASSYSAINYGYTF. The chain recombines TRBV6-5 with TRBJ1-2, with D unresolved. There are 14 residues in the CDR3. Germline loops: CDR1 MNHEY, CDR2 SVGAGI. Trimming cost V 0 bases and J 1 base, with 6 bases left between them.

This chain joins TRBV15 and TRBJ2-5; no reliable D call. This CDR3 contains 15 residues. V was trimmed by 4 bases and J by 5 bases, leaving 17 bases between them. In germline, CDR1 is LNHNV, CDR2 YYDKDF (reference sequence). CDR3 sequence: CATSTKNGRWETQYF. CDR3 bases: TGTGCCACCAGCACAAAAAACGGACGATGGGAGACCCAGTACTTC.

This rearrangement joins TRBV30 to TRBJ2-7; D gene unclear. Germline lookup yields CDR1 GTSNPN and CDR2 SVGIG (reference sequence). Trimming pared 3 bases from V and 3 bases from J, leaving 21 bases between. The CDR3 runs 16 residues. CDR3 sequence (DNA): TGTGCCTGGAGCCCGGCTTCCTCTCCCTTATTCTACGAGCAGTACTTC. Its protein product is CAWSPASSPLFYEQYF.

The rearrangement links TRBV29-1 to TRBJ2-5; D is unresolved. V dropped 3 bases and J dropped 5 bases, with 10 bases sitting between them. The CDR3 consists of 12 residues. Germline V gene sequence: CDR1 SQVTM, CDR2 ANQGSEA. This chain's CDR3 is CSVDGQRETQYF. The CDR3 DNA reads TGCAGCGTTGACGGGCAGAGGGAGACCCAGTACTTC.

The rearrangement links TRBV6-5 to TRBJ1-2, with D possibly being TRBD1 (5 bases). Germline CDR1 and CDR2: MNHEY and SVGAGI. Trimming took 7 bases from V and 5 from J, leaving 17 bases between them. This CDR3 has 14 residues. The CDR3 protein is CASNTGEFGYGYTF. CDR3 sequence (DNA): TGTGCCAGCAACACGGGGGAGTTTGGGTATGGCTACACCTTC.

V and J are TRBV28 and TRBJ2-1; D possibly matches TRBD1 or TRBD2 (6 bases each). Germline V gives CDR1 MDHEN, CDR2 SYDVKM. V was clipped by 3 bases and J by 8 bases, with 17 bases between them. CDR3 length: 15 amino acids. The CDR3 DNA reads as TGTGCCAGCAGTTTTATCGGCGGGACATCGGATGAGCAGTTCTTC. This gives the protein CASSFIGGTSDEQFF.

The chain joins TRBV7-2 to TRBJ1-4; 10 positions match TRBD1. Germline loops: CDR1 SGHTA, CDR2 FQGNSA. Losses at the gene ends were 4 bases for V and 2 bases for J; bases not matched to a gene: 13. The CDR3 is made up of 19 amino acids. CDR3 sequence reads: CASSSAPGTGVVTNEKLFF. The CDR3, as DNA: TGTGCCAGCAGCTCAGCCCCCGGGACAGGGGTCGTCACTAATGAAAAACTGTTTTTT.

The J gene is TRBJ2-1, the V gene TRBV29-1; 10 nucleotides agree with TRBD2. Germline loops: CDR1 SQVTM, CDR2 ANQGSEA. V lost 0 bases, J lost 9 bases, and 5 bases stayed unmatched. This CDR3 is 14 amino acids long. DNA for the CDR3: TGCAGCGTTGAAGATAAGCGGGAGGGCCTTGAGCAGTTCTTC. This gives the protein CSVEDKREGLEQFF.

The chain is built from TRBV30 and TRBJ1-4, with D unclear. The germline CDR1 and CDR2 sequences are GTSNPN and SVGIG (reference sequence). V lost 0 bases to trimming and J lost 12 bases, with 11 bases between them. This CDR3 spans 12 amino acids. The CDR3: CAWSVLSNELFF. The CDR3 nucleotides read TGTGCCTGGAGTGTATTAAGTAATGAACTGTTTTTT.

The chain recombines TRBV27 with TRBJ2-1; perhaps TRBD2 as D (6 bases). Germline CDR1 MNHEY, CDR2 SMNVEV (reference sequence). This CDR3 is 16 amino acids long. Between the trimmed V and J ends, which lost 2 bases and 7 bases, there was a span of 18 bases. CDR3 bases: TGTGCCAGCAGTTTAGGTCGTGGGACTGGGGCTAATGAGCAGTTCTTC. Its protein product is CASSLGRGTGANEQFF.

This clone showed up just once. CDR3 nucleotides: TGTGCCAGTAGTATAGCCAGGGCCCCCTACGAGCAGTACTTC. Translated: CASSIARAPYEQYF. This rearrangement joins TRBV19 to TRBJ2-7; TRBD1 is a possible D gene (5 bases). This CDR3 has 14 residues. Germline lookup yields CDR1 LNHDA and CDR2 SQIVND (reference sequence). Trimming removed 1 base at V and 2 bases at J, with 9 bases between.

The chain recombines TRBV7-8 with TRBJ2-2, with 12 bases lining up with TRBD2. The CDR3 runs 18 residues. The junction had 11 bases not matched to a gene; V was cut back by 5 bases and J by 4 bases. Germline CDR1 reads SGHVS; CDR2 reads FQNEAQ. The DNA of the CDR3 is TGTGCCAGCAGCCCCTACGGACTAGCGGGAAGGGGCACCGGGGAGCTGTTTTTT. It codes for CASSPYGLAGRGTGELFF.

The chain uses TRBV7-6 and TRBJ2-3; the match to TRBD2 covers 9 bases. The CDR3 loop spans 15 amino acids. Germline V gives CDR1 SGHVS, CDR2 FNYEAQ. Losses at the gene ends were 5 bases for V and 5 bases for J; bases not matched to a gene: 8. The CDR3 DNA sequence: TGTGCCAGCAGCCCTGGGACTAGCAGTGGAGATACGCAGTATTTT. Protein: CASSPGTSSGDTQYF.

This chain links TRBV7-9 with TRBJ1-1; maybe TRBD1 (5 bases). The germline CDR1 and CDR2 sequences are SEHNR and FQNEAQ (reference sequence). The CDR3 has 13 residues. Between the trimmed V and J ends, which lost 3 bases and 3 bases, there was a span of 8 bases. CDR3 sequence reads: CASSFGGYTEAFF. CDR3 DNA sequence: TGTGCCAGCAGCTTTGGGGGATACACTGAAGCTTTCTTT.

This sequence joins TRBV9 and TRBJ2-1; 9 bases align to TRBD2. J gave up 7 bases and V 1 base, and 6 bases lay outside the gene matches. Looked up from germline, CDR1 is SGDLS and CDR2 is YYNGEE. The CDR3 spans 15 residues. CDR3 nucleotide sequence: TGTGCCAGCAGCGTAATCGGGACTAGCAGTAATGAGCAGTTCTTC. The encoded protein is CASSVIGTSSNEQFF.

This clone is a singleton in its sample. Other nucleotide sequences from this sample produce the same CDR3. This chain joins TRBV9 and TRBJ2-7; no clear D. V lost 0 bases and J lost 0, with 10 bases in between. CDR3 length equals 15 residues. Germline V gene sequence: CDR1 SGDLS, CDR2 YYNGEE. The CDR3 spells CASSVGGGNSYEQYF. CDR3 nucleotide sequence: TGTGCCAGCAGCGTAGGAGGTGGAAACTCCTACGAGCAGTACTTC.

The chain is built from TRBV5-1 and TRBJ2-3, with TRBD1 as a possible D gene (5 bases). This CDR3 comprises 14 residues. Between the trimmed V and J ends, which lost 4 bases and 0 bases, there was a span of 9 bases. Looked up from germline, CDR1 is SGHRS and CDR2 is YFSETQ. CDR3 protein: CASSQDTSTDTQYF. The CDR3 region has the DNA TGCGCCAGCAGCCAGGACACCAGCACAGATACGCAGTATTTT.

This clone appeared a few times. This sequence joins TRBV4-1 and TRBJ1-1; D remains unclear. Between the trimmed V and J ends, which lost 3 bases and 5 bases, there was a span of 7 bases. The CDR3 is made up of 12 amino acids. Germline V lookup: CDR1 MGHRA, CDR2 YSYEKL. CDR3 in amino acids: CASSHLGTEAFF. The CDR3 region has the DNA TGCGCCAGCAGCCACCTAGGGACTGAAGCTTTCTTT.

The rearrangement links TRBV6-6 to TRBJ2-1; D gene uncertain. The germline V and J ends were trimmed by 5 bases and 8 bases, with 13 bases remaining between them. CDR3 size: 13 residues. CDR1 is MNHNY and CDR2 is SVGAGI in the germline V gene (reference sequence). DNA for the CDR3: TGTGCCAGCAGTCCGGTCCCCGTTGATGAGCAGTTCTTC. Its translation: CASSPVPVDEQFF.